The clone carrying this TCR beta chain was observed many times. The antigen remains unidentified. These data come from a study of metastatic and nonmetastatic thyroid tumors. Background on the study: Malignant thyroid and benign thyroid patients provided blood and tumor or nodule tissue whose repertoires were compared.

Study-level findings and limits: In blood and tumor, TCR beta diversity was reportedly significantly higher in malignant thyroid tumors than in benign nodules.

Every patient was untreated before thyroid surgery. Deletions cut 4 bases from V and 5 bases from J, with 8 bases between. In germline, CDR1 is LGHNA, CDR2 YNFKEQ. This CDR3 is built from 13 residues. Original handling: Variation in CDR3 across clinicopathological groups served as the basis for constructing a distant-metastasis classifier in papillary thyroid cancer. Using MiXCR, TCRdb re-called clones from the PCR reads. The authors' filters were not applied to this entry. The sample lists about 92,000 clones; about 16% were seen once. The sample consisted of blood. The chain combines TRBV4-2 with TRBJ2-2, with D unclear. This sequence originates from a female donor with papillary thyroid cancer or a benign thyroid nodule (not recorded which). Some clones in this sample may be carry-over from other donors' samples. This chain's CDR3 is CASSPRSTGELFF. CDR3 sequence (DNA): TGTGCCAGCAGCCCGCGATCGACCGGGGAGCTGTTTTTT.